This is a list of T cell receptor beta chains from one sample in a study of T cells in Graves' hyperthyroidism and ophthalmopathy. TCRdb processed the multiplex PCR reads anew with MiXCR; each CDR3 protein has one entry. The sample lists 300,000 to 500,000 distinct CDR3 sequences; over 13% were seen once. Sequenced input: blood. The source of these receptors is a man between 45 and 60 years old with Graves' ophthalmopathy. CDR3s include the opening cysteine and the closing phenylalanine or tryptophan. Fields, in order: clone size, D gene, V gene, J gene, CDR3 protein, CDR3 DNA. D genes are given only for firm matches. Clone sizes are given selectively: once, few, many, or a class where the clone is expanded.

clone size: NA; D gene: TRBD2; V gene: TRBV7-9; J gene: TRBJ2-7; CDR3 protein: CASSLSTSGWPYEQYF; CDR3 DNA: TGTGCCAGCAGCCTAAGTACTAGCGGGTGGCCCTACGAGCAGTACTTC
clone size: NA; D gene: NA; V gene: TRBV6-5; J gene: TRBJ1-1; CDR3 protein: CASSYSGQAEAFF; CDR3 DNA: TGTGCCAGCAGTTACTCGGGGCAGGCAGAAGCTTTCTTT
clone size: many; D gene: NA; V gene: TRBV6-6; J gene: TRBJ2-5; CDR3 protein: CASSYQGVETQYF; CDR3 DNA: TGTGCCAGCAGTTACCAGGGAGTGGAGACCCAGTACTTC
clone size: many; D gene: NA; V gene: TRBV28; J gene: TRBJ1-1; CDR3 protein: CASILGGATNTEAFF; CDR3 DNA: TGTGCCAGCATCCTAGGGGGGGCCACGAACACTGAAGCTTTCTTT
clone size: few; D gene: NA; V gene: TRBV16; J gene: TRBJ2-1; CDR3 protein: CASSQLGRGNEQFF; CDR3 DNA: TGTGCCAGCAGCCAATTGGGCAGGGGCAATGAGCAGTTCTTC
clone size: many; D gene: TRBD2; V gene: TRBV24-1; J gene: TRBJ2-3; CDR3 protein: CATSDPRGSGRSTDTQYF; CDR3 DNA: TGTGCCACCAGTGACCCTCGGGGTAGCGGGAGGTCGACAGATACGCAGTATTTT
clone size: many; D gene: NA; V gene: TRBV30; J gene: TRBJ2-1; CDR3 protein: CAWSVGGSRSYNEQFF; CDR3 DNA: TGTGCCTGGAGTGTAGGGGGGAGCCGATCCTACAATGAGCAGTTCTTC
clone size: many; D gene: NA; V gene: TRBV2; J gene: TRBJ1-1; CDR3 protein: CASSEEDGLLEAFF; CDR3 DNA: TGTGCCAGCAGTGAAGAGGATGGCCTCCTCGAAGCTTTCTTT
clone size: many; D gene: TRBD2; V gene: TRBV7-6; J gene: TRBJ2-1; CDR3 protein: CASSPLAGGDEQFF; CDR3 DNA: TGTGCCAGCAGCCCTCTAGCGGGAGGGGATGAGCAGTTCTTC
clone size: many; D gene: TRBD2; V gene: TRBV3-1; J gene: TRBJ2-1; CDR3 protein: CASSHRSSGTSLHEQFF; CDR3 DNA: TGTGCCAGCAGCCATCGCTCGAGTGGGACTAGCCTCCATGAGCAGTTCTTC
clone size: NA; D gene: NA; V gene: TRBV5-1; J gene: TRBJ2-7; CDR3 protein: CASSFPQAEAYEQYF; CDR3 DNA: TGCGCCAGCAGCTTCCCCCAAGCGGAGGCCTACGAGCAGTACTTC
clone size: NA; D gene: NA; V gene: TRBV6-6; J gene: TRBJ1-1; CDR3 protein: CASSYGGGFTEAFF; CDR3 DNA: TGTGCCAGCAGTTACGGGGGGGGGTTCACTGAAGCTTTCTTT
clone size: NA; D gene: TRBD1; V gene: TRBV6-1; J gene: TRBJ2-7; CDR3 protein: CASSQPGGAYEQYF; CDR3 DNA: TGTGCCAGCAGTCAGCCAGGGGGTGCCTACGAGCAGTACTTC
clone size: NA; D gene: TRBD2; V gene: TRBV6-1; J gene: TRBJ2-7; CDR3 protein: CASSEIAGSYEQYF; CDR3 DNA: TGTGCCAGCAGTGAAATAGCGGGGTCCTACGAGCAGTACTTC
clone size: many; D gene: NA; V gene: TRBV13; J gene: TRBJ2-1; CDR3 protein: CASSPPQGSYNEQFF; CDR3 DNA: TGTGCCAGCAGCCCGCCCCAGGGCTCCTACAATGAGCAGTTCTTC
clone size: NA; D gene: TRBD1; V gene: TRBV20-1; J gene: TRBJ1-6; CDR3 protein: CSATQIVTGYPPLHF; CDR3 DNA: TGCAGTGCTACCCAAATAGTGACAGGGTACCCACCCCTCCACTTT
clone size: many; D gene: NA; V gene: TRBV29-1; J gene: TRBJ2-7; CDR3 protein: CSVDQGVGYEQYF; CDR3 DNA: TGCAGCGTTGACCAGGGCGTTGGCTACGAGCAGTACTTC
clone size: many; D gene: NA; V gene: TRBV12-3/TRBV12-4; J gene: TRBJ2-7; CDR3 protein: CASSPSDTAYEQYF; CDR3 DNA: TGTGCCAGCAGCCCCTCGGACACCGCCTACGAGCAGTACTTC
clone size: NA; D gene: NA; V gene: TRBV20-1; J gene: TRBJ2-7; CDR3 protein: CSARKGPYEQYF; CDR3 DNA: TGCAGTGCCAGGAAGGGTCCCTACGAGCAGTACTTC
clone size: NA; D gene: NA; V gene: TRBV5-1; J gene: TRBJ1-3; CDR3 protein: CASSKGAGNTIYF; CDR3 DNA: TGCGCCAGCAGTAAAGGGGCTGGAAACACCATATATTTT
clone size: NA; D gene: TRBD1; V gene: TRBV9; J gene: TRBJ1-1; CDR3 protein: CASSGDRGGTEAFF; CDR3 DNA: TGTGCCAGCAGCGGCGACAGGGGGGGCACTGAAGCTTTCTTT
clone size: few; D gene: NA; V gene: TRBV18; J gene: TRBJ2-7; CDR3 protein: CASSPRESRGYEQYF; CDR3 DNA: TGTGCCAGCTCCCCCAGGGAGAGTAGAGGGTACGAGCAGTACTTC
clone size: NA; D gene: TRBD2; V gene: TRBV6-5; J gene: TRBJ2-1; CDR3 protein: CASSYSPAGGKNEQFF; CDR3 DNA: TGTGCCAGCAGTTACTCCCCAGCGGGAGGGAAAAATGAGCAGTTCTTC
clone size: many; D gene: NA; V gene: TRBV6-1; J gene: TRBJ1-2; CDR3 protein: CASSETTDTRGYTF; CDR3 DNA: TGTGCCAGCAGTGAAACGACAGACACTAGGGGCTACACCTTC
clone size: NA; D gene: NA; V gene: TRBV24-1; J gene: TRBJ2-2; CDR3 protein: CATSGETNTGELFF; CDR3 DNA: TGTGCCACCAGTGGAGAGACCAACACCGGGGAGCTGTTTTTT
clone size: many; D gene: NA; V gene: TRBV5-1; J gene: TRBJ2-3; CDR3 protein: CASSLAGKPSDTQYF; CDR3 DNA: TGCGCCAGCAGCTTGGCAGGAAAACCGTCAGATACGCAGTATTTT
clone size: NA; D gene: NA; V gene: TRBV19; J gene: TRBJ1-1; CDR3 protein: CASSIVWRHWNTEAFF; CDR3 DNA: TGTGCCAGTAGTATAGTTTGGCGACATTGGAACACTGAAGCTTTCTTT
clone size: NA; D gene: TRBD1; V gene: TRBV7-8; J gene: TRBJ1-2; CDR3 protein: CASSTGQGDGYTF; CDR3 DNA: TGTGCCAGCAGCACGGGACAGGGGGATGGCTACACCTTC
clone size: many; D gene: NA; V gene: TRBV9; J gene: TRBJ1-3; CDR3 protein: CASSVGGGSGNTIYF; CDR3 DNA: TGTGCCAGCAGCGTAGGGGGGGGCTCTGGAAACACCATATATTTT
clone size: many; D gene: TRBD2; V gene: TRBV3-1; J gene: TRBJ2-7; CDR3 protein: CASSPDPSGLTSYEQYF; CDR3 DNA: TGTGCCAGCAGCCCCGATCCTAGCGGGTTAACCTCCTACGAGCAGTACTTC
clone size: few; D gene: TRBD2; V gene: TRBV20-1; J gene: TRBJ2-2; CDR3 protein: CSAPTSGKASGELFF; CDR3 DNA: TGCAGTGCTCCTACTAGCGGGAAGGCATCCGGGGAGCTGTTTTTT
clone size: many; D gene: TRBD2; V gene: TRBV3-1; J gene: TRBJ2-3; CDR3 protein: CASSQDLTSGKTQYF; CDR3 DNA: TGTGCCAGCAGCCAAGATTTGACTAGCGGGAAAACGCAGTATTTT
clone size: many; D gene: NA; V gene: TRBV3-1; J gene: TRBJ1-1; CDR3 protein: CASRITGTEAFF; CDR3 DNA: TGTGCCAGCAGAATTACCGGGACAGAAGCTTTCTTT
clone size: NA; D gene: NA; V gene: TRBV12-3/TRBV12-4; J gene: TRBJ1-5; CDR3 protein: CASSYPGNQPQHF; CDR3 DNA: TGTGCCAGCAGTTATCCAGGGAATCAGCCCCAGCATTTT
clone size: NA; D gene: TRBD1; V gene: TRBV12-3/TRBV12-4; J gene: TRBJ2-2; CDR3 protein: CASTSQAGGGHTGELFF; CDR3 DNA: TGTGCCAGCACCTCCCAGGCAGGGGGCGGTCACACCGGGGAGCTGTTTTTT
clone size: NA; D gene: NA; V gene: TRBV29-1; J gene: TRBJ1-2; CDR3 protein: CSVRDRGDYGYTF; CDR3 DNA: TGCAGCGTAAGGGATAGAGGGGACTATGGCTACACCTTC
clone size: NA; D gene: NA; V gene: TRBV11-3; J gene: TRBJ2-1; CDR3 protein: CASSLDRSEQFF; CDR3 DNA: TGTGCCAGCAGCTTAGATAGGAGTGAGCAGTTCTTC
clone size: NA; D gene: NA; V gene: TRBV10-3; J gene: TRBJ2-7; CDR3 protein: CAIRLGPGNYEQYF; CDR3 DNA: TGTGCCATCAGACTGGGCCCAGGAAACTACGAGCAGTACTTC
clone size: many; D gene: NA; V gene: TRBV15; J gene: TRBJ1-4; CDR3 protein: CATSRDWTVKGNEKLFF; CDR3 DNA: TGTGCCACCAGCAGAGATTGGACAGTTAAAGGAAATGAAAAACTGTTTTTT
clone size: many; D gene: TRBD2; V gene: TRBV28; J gene: TRBJ2-3; CDR3 protein: CASSSERWGEGSDTQYF; CDR3 DNA: TGTGCCAGCAGTTCCGAGAGGTGGGGGGAGGGTTCGGATACGCAGTATTTT